This T cell receptor (beta chain) was sequenced in a study of control samples from healthy donors and cancer patients. The length of the CDR3 is 15 residues. V lost 0 bases and J lost 6, with 12 bases in between. Germline V gives CDR1 SNHLY, CDR2 FYNNEI. Clones were sequenced by immunoSEQ multiplex PCR, and TCRdb holds only the in-frame ones, with some missing. Of about 160,000 clones in the sample, 70% to 90% were seen once. This TCR came from a young man in good health. Sequencing used blood. The chain combines TRBV2 with TRBJ1-5; no clear D. The CDR3 is CASSEALTWTQPQHF. Written as DNA, the CDR3 is TGTGCCAGCAGTGAAGCGCTTACATGGACTCAGCCCCAGCATTTT.